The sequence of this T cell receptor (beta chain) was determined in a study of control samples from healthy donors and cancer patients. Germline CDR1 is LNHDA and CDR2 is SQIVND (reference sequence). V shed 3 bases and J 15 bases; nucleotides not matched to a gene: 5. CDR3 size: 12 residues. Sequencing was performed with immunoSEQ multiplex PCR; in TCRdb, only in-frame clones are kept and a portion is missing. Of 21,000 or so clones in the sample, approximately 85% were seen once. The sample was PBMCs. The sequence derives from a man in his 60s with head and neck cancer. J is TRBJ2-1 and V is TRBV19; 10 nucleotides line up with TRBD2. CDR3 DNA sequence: TGTGCCAGTAGTATGGGGACTAGCGCTCTGTTCTTC. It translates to CASSMGTSALFF.